This entry lists 2 T cell receptor beta chains sequenced from one sample in a study of T cells in localized non-small cell lung cancer. Method: immunoSEQ multiplex PCR; TCRdb's copy keeps in-frame clones and lacks some. The sample yields around 26,000 clones, about 90% seen once. The sequencing here drew on peripheral blood, taken before any cancer treatment. Receptors were obtained from a woman between 35 and 75 years old with stage I lung adenocarcinoma.

This clone has a single count. One junction end does not reproduce the germline sequence, and a read error may be involved. The chain is built from TRBV6-1 and TRBJ2-7, with D perhaps TRBD1 (5 bases). The CDR3 contains 10 residues. Germline assignment: CDR1 MNHNS and CDR2 SASEGT. In nucleotides, the CDR3 is TGTGCCAGCAGTTATAAGGCAGGGTGCTTC. Its translation: CASSYKAGCF.

The J gene is TRBJ2-6, the V gene TRBV11-3; perhaps D is TRBD1 or TRBD2 (5 bases each). V was cut by 2 bases and J by 1 base, with 12 bases left in between. Germline V gene data show CDR1 as SGHNT and CDR2 as YENEEA. This CDR3 is 17 amino acids long. The CDR3 region has the DNA TGTGCCAGCAGCTTACCAGGGATAGCGTCTGGGGCCAACGTCCTGACTTTC. This encodes CASSLPGIASGANVLTF.